This T cell receptor (beta chain) was sequenced during a study of blood T cells in healthy people across ages. General observations from the study: Greater diversity and more naive CD4+ cells were seen in long-lived donors than in aged donors. TCR beta diversity per million T cells fell roughly linearly with age. Investigators treated diversity estimates from one million T cells as underestimates.

This clonotype was recorded a few times. Its specificity is unknown. The ends were cut back, 1 base at V and 7 bases at J, with 27 bases in the middle. This CDR3 is built from 19 residues. Looked up from germline, CDR1 is SGHRS and CDR2 is YFSETQ. Using a J-beta primer mix together with a sample-barcoded 5' primer, a second PCR was run for about 6 to 11 cycles. Each cDNA molecule carried a tag from a template-switch adaptor that contained 12 random nucleotides. TCRdb called the 5' RACE reads again in MiXCR, with one record for every CDR3 protein. The sample holds about 1.8 million distinct CDR3 sequences, approximately 50% seen once.

Sequencing was performed on blood. The TCR was taken from a woman aged 40 to 49 in good health. The rearrangement links TRBV5-1 to TRBJ2-1; perhaps TRBD2 as D (6 bases). For the CDR3, the DNA is TGCGCCAGCAGCTTGAAGGCGGGGATCAACAGAGGGCACATTAATGAGCAGTTCTTC. Translated, it gives CASSLKAGINRGHINEQFF.